This T cell receptor beta chain was obtained from a study of monozygotic twins with inflammatory bowel disease. Concerning this clonotype itself: Its target is not known.

TCRdb reprocessed the 5' RACE reads and reports one entry per CDR3 protein, with no DNA. This listing includes 420,000 or so distinct CDR3 sequences. Findings and limits, study-wide: Relative clonotype sharing with others was diminished in IBD patients versus healthy twins, particularly with disease activity.

This CDR3 has 14 residues. In germline, CDR1 is SGHDN, CDR2 FVKESK. Sequencing was performed on blood. V and J are TRBV14 and TRBJ2-3. The source of this sequence is a human donor with ulcerative colitis or Crohn's disease, or a healthy co-twin of an affected twin (not recorded which). Here the CDR3 reads CASSLRDYTDTQYF.